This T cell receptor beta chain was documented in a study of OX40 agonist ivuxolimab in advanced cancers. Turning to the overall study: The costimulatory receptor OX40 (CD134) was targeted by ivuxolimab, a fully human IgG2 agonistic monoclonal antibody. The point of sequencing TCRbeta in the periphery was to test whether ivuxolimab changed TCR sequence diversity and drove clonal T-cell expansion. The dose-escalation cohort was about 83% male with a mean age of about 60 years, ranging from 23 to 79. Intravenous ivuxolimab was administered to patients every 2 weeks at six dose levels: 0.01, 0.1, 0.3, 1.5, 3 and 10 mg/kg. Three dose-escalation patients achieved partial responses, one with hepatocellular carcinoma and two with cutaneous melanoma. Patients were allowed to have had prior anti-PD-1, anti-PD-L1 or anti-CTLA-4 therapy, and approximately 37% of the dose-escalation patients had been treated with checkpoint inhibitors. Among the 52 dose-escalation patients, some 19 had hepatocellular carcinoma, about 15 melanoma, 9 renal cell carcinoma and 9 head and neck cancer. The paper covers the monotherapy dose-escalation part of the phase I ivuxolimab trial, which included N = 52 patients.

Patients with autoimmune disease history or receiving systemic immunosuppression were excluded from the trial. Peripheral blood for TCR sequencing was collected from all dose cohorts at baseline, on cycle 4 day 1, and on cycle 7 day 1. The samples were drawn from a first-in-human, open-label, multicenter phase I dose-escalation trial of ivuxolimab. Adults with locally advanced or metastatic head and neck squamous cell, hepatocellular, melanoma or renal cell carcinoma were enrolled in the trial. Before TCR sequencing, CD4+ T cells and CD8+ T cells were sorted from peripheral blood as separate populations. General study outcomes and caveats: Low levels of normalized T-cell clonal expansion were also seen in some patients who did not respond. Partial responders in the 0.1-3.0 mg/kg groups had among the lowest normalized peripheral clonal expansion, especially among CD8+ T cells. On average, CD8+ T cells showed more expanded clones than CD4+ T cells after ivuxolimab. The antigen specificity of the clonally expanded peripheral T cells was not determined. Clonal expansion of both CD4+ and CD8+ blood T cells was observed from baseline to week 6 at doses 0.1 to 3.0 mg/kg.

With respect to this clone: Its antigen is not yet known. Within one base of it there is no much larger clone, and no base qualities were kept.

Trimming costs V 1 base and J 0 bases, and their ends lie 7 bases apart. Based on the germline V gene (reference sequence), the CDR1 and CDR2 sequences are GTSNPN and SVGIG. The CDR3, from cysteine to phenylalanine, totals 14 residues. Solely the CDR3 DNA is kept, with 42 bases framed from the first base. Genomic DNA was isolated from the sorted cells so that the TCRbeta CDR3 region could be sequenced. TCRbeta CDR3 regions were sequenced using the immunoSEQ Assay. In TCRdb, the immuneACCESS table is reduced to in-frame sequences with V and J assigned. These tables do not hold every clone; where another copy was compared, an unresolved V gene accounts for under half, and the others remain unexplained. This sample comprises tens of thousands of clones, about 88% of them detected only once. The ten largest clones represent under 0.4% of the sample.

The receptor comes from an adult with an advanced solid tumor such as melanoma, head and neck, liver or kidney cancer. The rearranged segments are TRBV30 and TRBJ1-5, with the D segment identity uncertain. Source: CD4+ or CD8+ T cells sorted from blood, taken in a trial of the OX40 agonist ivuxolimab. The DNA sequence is TGTGCCTGGAGTGCCGGTAATAGCAATCAGCCCCAGCATTTT. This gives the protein CAWSAGNSNQPQHF.